This TCR beta chain emerged from a study of blood T cell repertoires in COVID-19. Study-wide context: Sources were T cells, B-cell-depleted T cells, or PBMCs; the material itself was cDNA or gDNA.

In the authors' workflow: For nucleated cells, counts were estimated from reference gene primer amplification. Sequencing was performed with immunoSEQ multiplex PCR; in TCRdb, only in-frame clones are kept and a portion is missing. V and J calls and clone size are as listed in that table; D and trimming were resolved from the DNA. The data show 150,000 to 180,000 clones, nearly 80% seen once. This clone was recorded once. The V gene's germline CDR1 is LNHDA and CDR2 SQIVND (reference sequence). The CDR3 is 14 residues long. With 9 bases removed from V and 0 bases from J, the gap between germline ends came to 12 bases.

The clonotype originates from a man of 80 years or more with acute or convalescent COVID-19. The chain recombines TRBV19 with TRBJ1-5, with D maybe TRBD1 (5 bases). Material: peripheral blood. CDR3 region: CASAATDSNQPQHF. DNA of the CDR3: TGTGCCAGCGCTGCGACAGATAGCAATCAGCCCCAGCATTTT.